This note documents a single T cell receptor beta chain sequence. Its antigen remains unidentified. The sample belongs to a study of cytomegalovirus exposure and HLA in healthy donors. A multiplex PCR was run with 60 Vbeta primers and 13 Jbeta primers. TCRdb's copy holds only in-frame clones and misses some; the assay was immunoSEQ multiplex PCR. The sample includes roughly 150,000 clones, 70% to 90% of them seen just once. The length of the CDR3 is 14 residues. Unmatched junction bases numbered 5, after V lost 3 bases and J lost 10 bases. Germline CDR1 reads SGHRS; CDR2 reads YFSETQ. Broader study findings: An observed cluster of highly shared sequence variants was recorded as a likely sequencing artifact. Most sequenced TCRs were rare (though some public TCRs occurred in many donors).

The clonotype was recovered from a male donor in good health and CMV-seronegative. Sequencing used PBMCs. The rearrangement joins TRBV5-1 to TRBJ1-4; 11 bases fit TRBD1. The CDR3 DNA reads as TGCGCCAGCAGCTCGGGACAGGGGGAGGGAAAACTGTTTTTT. This sequence encodes CASSSGQGEGKLFF.